Sequencing of this T cell receptor beta chain was carried out in a study of PD-1 blockade in classical Hodgkin lymphoma. General study findings and limits: At baseline, newly diagnosed patients reportedly showed less TCR diversity than healthy donors. Unlike CD8+ TCR diversity, which did not rise significantly by C4D1, CD4+ TCR diversity did. Exclusion applied to patients who initiated nivolumab less than 1 year following ASCT.

The data were produced by immunoSEQ multiplex PCR, yet TCRdb's version contains in-frame clones alone and is incomplete. The sample holds 100,000 to 120,000 clones, about nine tenths seen once. Time point described: cycle 4 day 1 (C4D1), after around six weeks of nivolumab. Every single patient, without exception, relapsed after autologous stem cell transplantation, and brentuximab vedotin exposure varied. Concerning this clone: Its antigen is undetermined.

This material consisted of peripheral blood mononuclear cells (PBMCs), taken before the fourth cycle of nivolumab. This receptor was identified in a human donor with classical Hodgkin lymphoma.

This chain's CDR3 is CASSSRYEQYF. Here the CDR3 DNA reads TGTGCCAGTAGTTCAAGATACGAGCAGTACTTC. The chain employs TRBV19 and TRBJ2-7; no firm D call. The V end was cut by 5 bases, the J end by 4 bases, with 6 bases between. This CDR3 is 11 amino acids long. CDR1 is LNHDA, CDR2 SQIVND, per germline (reference sequence). The whole variable domain, filled in from reference TRBV19 and TRBJ2-7, reads DGGITQSPKYLFRKEGQNVTLSCEQNLNHDAMYWYRQDPGQGLRLIYYSQIVNDFQKGDIAEGYSVSREKKESFPLTVTSAQKNPTAFYLCASSSRYEQYFGPGTRLTVT.